This is a list of T cell receptor beta chains from one sample in a study of vaccination effects on CD4 cells after COVID-19. The antigens of these receptors remain unknown. Data came from immunoSEQ multiplex PCR; TCRdb stores just in-frame clones and leaves some out. The table shows 35,000 to 45,000 clones, with around 78% occurring only once. Sequencing used CD4+ T cells from PBMCs cultured with SARS-CoV-2 spike peptides, obtained before COVID-19 vaccination. These receptors were collected from a human donor who received a COVID-19 vaccine. CDR3s include the opening cysteine and the closing phenylalanine or tryptophan. The D gene is left open where the match is weak. The size field is filled for only some rows; it gives once, few, many or a size class.

j_call,cdr3_length,v_call,d_call,clone_size,cdr3_nt,cdr3_aa
TRBJ2-2,17,TRBV6-6,TRBD2,once,TGTGCCAGCCGTCGAACCAGCGGGGGCGCGAACACCGGGGAGCTGTTTTTT,CASRRTSGGANTGELFF
TRBJ2-2,16,TRBV5-1,.,.,TGCGCCAGCAGCTTGGCGTGGCAGGGGAGCACCGGGGAGCTGTTTTTT,CASSLAWQGSTGELFF
TRBJ1-3,14,TRBV5-1,.,.,TGCGCCAGCACCGAGGAGGGGTCCGGAAACACCATATATTTT,CASTEEGSGNTIYF
TRBJ1-1,13,TRBV5-1,.,.,TGCGCCAGCAGTCAGGGAATGAACACTGAAGCTTTCTTT,CASSQGMNTEAFF
TRBJ2-3,14,TRBV18,.,.,TGTGCCAGCTCACCAATGAAGGGATCAGATACGCAGTATTTT,CASSPMKGSDTQYF
TRBJ2-1,15,TRBV18,.,.,TGTGCCAGCTCACCATCGATGGGAGAACTGAATGAGCAGTTCTTC,CASSPSMGELNEQFF
TRBJ1-2,13,TRBV7-2,.,.,TGTGCCAGCAGCTTAAACAGCTACTATGGCTACACCTTC,CASSLNSYYGYTF
TRBJ1-4,13,TRBV6-5,.,.,TGTGCCAGCAGTTACAGGGAGAATGAAAAACTGTTTTTT,CASSYRENEKLFF
TRBJ2-3,14,TRBV2,.,.,TGTGCCAGCAGTATGGGGGTTCGGGCAGATACGCAGTATTTT,CASSMGVRADTQYF
TRBJ1-2,12,TRBV7-2,.,.,TGTGCCAGCAGCTTAGCAGACTATGGCTACACCTTC,CASSLADYGYTF
TRBJ1-2,12,TRBV11-2,TRBD1,.,TGTGCCAGCAGCCTGATATCAGGGGGAAACACCTTC,CASSLISGGNTF
TRBJ2-1,20,TRBV4-1,TRBD2,.,TGCGCCAGCAGCCAAGTACTAGCGCTAAACCTCTTCAGCTCCTACAATGAGCAGTTCTTC,CASSQVLALNLFSSYNEQFF
TRBJ2-3,16,TRBV11-2,.,.,TGTGCCAGCAGAGGTTTAGCGGCTACTAGCACAGATACGCAGTATTTT,CASRGLAATSTDTQYF